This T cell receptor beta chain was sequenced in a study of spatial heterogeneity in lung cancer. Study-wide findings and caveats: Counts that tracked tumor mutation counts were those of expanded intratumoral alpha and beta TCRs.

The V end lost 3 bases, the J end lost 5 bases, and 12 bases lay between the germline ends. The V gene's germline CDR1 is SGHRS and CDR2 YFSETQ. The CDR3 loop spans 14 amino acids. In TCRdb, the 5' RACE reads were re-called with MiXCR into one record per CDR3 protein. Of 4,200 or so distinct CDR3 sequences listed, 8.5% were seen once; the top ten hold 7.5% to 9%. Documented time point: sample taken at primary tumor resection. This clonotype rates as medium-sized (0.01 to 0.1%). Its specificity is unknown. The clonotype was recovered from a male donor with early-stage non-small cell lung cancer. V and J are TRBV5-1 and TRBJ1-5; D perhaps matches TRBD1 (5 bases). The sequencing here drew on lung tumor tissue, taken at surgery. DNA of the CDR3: TGCGCCAGCAGCTCGGACGGGGGGGATCAGCCCCAGCATTTT. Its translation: CASSSDGGDQPQHF.